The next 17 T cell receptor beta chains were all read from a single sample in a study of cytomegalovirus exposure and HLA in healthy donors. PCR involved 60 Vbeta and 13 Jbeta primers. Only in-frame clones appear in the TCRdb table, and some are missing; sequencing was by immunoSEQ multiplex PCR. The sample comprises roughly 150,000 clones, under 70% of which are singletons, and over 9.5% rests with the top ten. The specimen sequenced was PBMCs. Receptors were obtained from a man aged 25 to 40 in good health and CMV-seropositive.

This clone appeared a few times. The CDR3 nucleotides read TGTGCCAGCAGCGTAGAATTGAGGGAGCGACGAAATGAGCAGTTCTTC. Residues: CASSVELRERRNEQFF. The rearrangement joins TRBV9 to TRBJ2-1, with D possibly TRBD2 on 5 matching bases. Germline CDR1 SGDLS, CDR2 YYNGEE. The ends were cut back, 0 bases at V and 7 bases at J, with 17 bases in the middle. The CDR3 is made up of 16 amino acids.

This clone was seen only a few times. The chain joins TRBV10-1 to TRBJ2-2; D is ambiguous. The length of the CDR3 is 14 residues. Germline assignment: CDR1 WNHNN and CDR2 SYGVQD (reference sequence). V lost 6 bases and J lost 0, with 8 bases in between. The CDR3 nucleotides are TGCGCCAGCAGGGCCCTTTCGAACACCGGGGAGCTGTTTTTT. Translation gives CASRALSNTGELFF.

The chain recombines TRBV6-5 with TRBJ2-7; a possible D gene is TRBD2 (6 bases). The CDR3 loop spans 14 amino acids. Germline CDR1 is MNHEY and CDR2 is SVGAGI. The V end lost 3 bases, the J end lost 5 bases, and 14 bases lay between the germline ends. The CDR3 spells CASSYIGSLDEQYF. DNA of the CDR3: TGTGCCAGCAGTTATATCGGGAGTCTGGACGAGCAGTACTTC.

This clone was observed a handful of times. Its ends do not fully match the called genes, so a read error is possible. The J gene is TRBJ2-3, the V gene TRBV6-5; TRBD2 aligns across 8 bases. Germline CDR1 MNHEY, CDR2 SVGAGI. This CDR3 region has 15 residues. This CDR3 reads CAISGAGGATDTQYF. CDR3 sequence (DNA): TGTGCCATCAGTGGTGCGGGAGGTGCCACAGATACGCAGTATTTT.

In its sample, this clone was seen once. DNA of the CDR3: TGTGCCAGCAGTGACATACTAGCGGGAGCCAGAAATGAGCAGTTCTTC. Translation: CASSDILAGARNEQFF. The rearrangement links TRBV6-1 to TRBJ2-1; 11 nucleotides agree with TRBD2. Germline V CDR1 and CDR2: MNHNS, SASEGT. This CDR3 region has 16 residues. V trimming: 3 bases; J trimming: 7 bases; junction bases outside the gene matches: 8.

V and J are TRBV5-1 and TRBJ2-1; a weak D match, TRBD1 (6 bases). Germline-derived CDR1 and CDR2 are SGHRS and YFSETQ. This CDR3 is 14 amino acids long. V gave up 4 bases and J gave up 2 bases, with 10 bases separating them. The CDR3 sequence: CASSLGQTYNEQFF. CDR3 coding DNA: TGCGCCAGCAGCCTCGGACAGACCTACAATGAGCAGTTCTTC.

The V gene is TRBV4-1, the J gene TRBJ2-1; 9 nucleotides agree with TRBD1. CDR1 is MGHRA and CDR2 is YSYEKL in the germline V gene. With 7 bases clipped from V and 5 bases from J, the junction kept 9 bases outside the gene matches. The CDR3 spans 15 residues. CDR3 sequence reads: CASTTFGDRDNEQFF. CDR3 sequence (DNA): TGCGCCAGCACCACCTTTGGGGACAGGGACAATGAGCAGTTCTTC.

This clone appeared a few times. This chain's CDR3 is CASSAAVGVYEQYF. The CDR3 coding sequence is TGTGCCAGTAGTGCGGCCGTCGGAGTTTACGAGCAGTACTTC. The V gene is TRBV19, the J gene TRBJ2-7; D remains ambiguous. Per germline, CDR1 LNHDA and CDR2 SQIVND (reference sequence). This CDR3 has 14 residues. The ends were cut back, 5 bases at V and 4 bases at J, with 15 bases in the middle.

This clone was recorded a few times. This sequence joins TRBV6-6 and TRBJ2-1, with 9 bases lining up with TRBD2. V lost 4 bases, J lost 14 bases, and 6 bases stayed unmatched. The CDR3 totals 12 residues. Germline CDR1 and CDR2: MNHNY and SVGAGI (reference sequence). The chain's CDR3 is CASSLAGVGEFF. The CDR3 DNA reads TGTGCCAGCAGTTTAGCGGGGGTTGGGGAGTTCTTC.

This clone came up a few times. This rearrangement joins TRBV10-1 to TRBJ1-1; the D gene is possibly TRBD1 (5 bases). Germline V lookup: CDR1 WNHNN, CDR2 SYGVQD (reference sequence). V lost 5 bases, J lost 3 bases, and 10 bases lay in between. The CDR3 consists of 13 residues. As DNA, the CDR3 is TGCGCCAGCAGTTTCGGGGGGTACACTGAAGCTTTCTTT. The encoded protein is CASSFGGYTEAFF.

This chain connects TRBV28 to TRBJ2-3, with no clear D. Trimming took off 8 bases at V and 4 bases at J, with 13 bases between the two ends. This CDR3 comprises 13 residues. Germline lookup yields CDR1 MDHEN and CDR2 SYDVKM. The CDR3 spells CASGLAEPDTQYF. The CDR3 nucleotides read TGTGCCAGCGGATTGGCGGAGCCAGATACGCAGTATTTT. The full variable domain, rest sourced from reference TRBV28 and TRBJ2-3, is DVKVTQSSRYLVKRTGEKVFLECVQDMDHENMFWYRQDPGLGLRLIYFSYDVKMKEKGDIPEGYSVSREKKERFSLILESASTNQTSMYLCASGLAEPDTQYFGPGTRLTVL.

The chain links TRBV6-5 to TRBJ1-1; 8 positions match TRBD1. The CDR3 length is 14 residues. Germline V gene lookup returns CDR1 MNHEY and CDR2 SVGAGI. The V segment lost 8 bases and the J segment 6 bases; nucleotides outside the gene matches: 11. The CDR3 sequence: CASGSRQGRSEAFF. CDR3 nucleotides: TGTGCCAGCGGCTCCCGACAGGGGAGATCTGAAGCTTTCTTT.

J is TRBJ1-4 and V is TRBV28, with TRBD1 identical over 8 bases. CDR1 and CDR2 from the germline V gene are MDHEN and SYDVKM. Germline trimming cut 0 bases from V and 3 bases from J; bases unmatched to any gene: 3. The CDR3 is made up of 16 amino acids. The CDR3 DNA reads TGTGCCAGCAGTTTATGGGTACAGGGGGCTAATGAAAAACTGTTTTTT. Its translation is CASSLWVQGANEKLFF.

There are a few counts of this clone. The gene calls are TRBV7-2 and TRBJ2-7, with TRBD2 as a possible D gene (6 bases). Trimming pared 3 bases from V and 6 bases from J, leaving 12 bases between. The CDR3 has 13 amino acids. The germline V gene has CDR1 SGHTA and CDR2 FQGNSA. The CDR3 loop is CASSLGTEGEQYF. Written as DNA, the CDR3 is TGTGCCAGCAGCTTGGGGACGGAGGGCGAGCAGTACTTC.

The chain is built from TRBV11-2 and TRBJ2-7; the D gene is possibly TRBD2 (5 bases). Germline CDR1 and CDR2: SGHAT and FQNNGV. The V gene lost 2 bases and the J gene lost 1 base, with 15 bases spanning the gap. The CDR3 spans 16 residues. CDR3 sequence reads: CASSLRVDFRSYEQYF. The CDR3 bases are TGTGCCAGCAGCTTAAGGGTGGACTTTCGGTCCTACGAGCAGTACTTC.

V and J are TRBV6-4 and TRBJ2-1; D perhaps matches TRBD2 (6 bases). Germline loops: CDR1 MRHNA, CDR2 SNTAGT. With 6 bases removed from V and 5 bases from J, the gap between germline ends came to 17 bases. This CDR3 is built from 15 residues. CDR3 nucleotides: TGTGCCAGCAGGATACTAGCAGGAAAGAACAATGAGCAGTTCTTC. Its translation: CASRILAGKNNEQFF.

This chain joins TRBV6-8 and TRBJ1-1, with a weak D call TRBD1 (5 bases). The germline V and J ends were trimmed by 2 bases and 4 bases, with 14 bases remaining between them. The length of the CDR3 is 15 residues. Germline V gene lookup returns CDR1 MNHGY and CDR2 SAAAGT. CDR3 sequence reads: CASSYPGGVCTEAFF. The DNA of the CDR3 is TGTGCCAGCAGTTACCCGGGAGGGGTTTGCACTGAAGCTTTCTTT.